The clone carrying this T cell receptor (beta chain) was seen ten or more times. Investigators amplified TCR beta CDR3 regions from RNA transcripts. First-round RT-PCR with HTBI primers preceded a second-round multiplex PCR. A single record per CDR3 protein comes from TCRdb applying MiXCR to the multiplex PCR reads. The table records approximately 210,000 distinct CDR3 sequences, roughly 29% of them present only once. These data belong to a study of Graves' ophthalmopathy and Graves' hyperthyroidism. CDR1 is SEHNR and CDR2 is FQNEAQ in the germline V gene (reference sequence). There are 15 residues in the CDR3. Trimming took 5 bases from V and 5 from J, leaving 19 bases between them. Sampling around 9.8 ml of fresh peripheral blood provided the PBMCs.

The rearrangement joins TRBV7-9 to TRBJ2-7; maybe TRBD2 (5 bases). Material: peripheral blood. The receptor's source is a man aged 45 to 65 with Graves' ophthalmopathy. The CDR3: CASSPREGGLHEQYF. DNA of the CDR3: TGTGCCAGCAGCCCGCGCGAGGGTGGTTTGCACGAGCAGTACTTC.